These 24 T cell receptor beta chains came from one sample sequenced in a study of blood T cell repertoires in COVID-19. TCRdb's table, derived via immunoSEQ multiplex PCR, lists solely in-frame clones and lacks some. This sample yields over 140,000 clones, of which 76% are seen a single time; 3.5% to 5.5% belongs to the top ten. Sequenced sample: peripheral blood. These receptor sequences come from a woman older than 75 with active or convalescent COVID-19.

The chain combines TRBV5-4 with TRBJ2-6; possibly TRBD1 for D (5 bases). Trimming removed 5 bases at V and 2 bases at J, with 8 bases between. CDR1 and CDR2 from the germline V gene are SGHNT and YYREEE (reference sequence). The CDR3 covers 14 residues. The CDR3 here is CASRGATGANVLTF. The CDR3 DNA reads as TGTGCCAGCAGAGGGGCAACTGGGGCCAACGTCCTGACTTTC.

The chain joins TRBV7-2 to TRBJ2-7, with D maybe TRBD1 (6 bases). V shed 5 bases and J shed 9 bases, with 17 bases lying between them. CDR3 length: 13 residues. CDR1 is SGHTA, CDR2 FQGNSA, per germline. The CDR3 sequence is CASSQETGSGQYF. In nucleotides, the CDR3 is TGTGCCAGCAGCCAAGAAACAGGGTCCGGGCAGTACTTC.

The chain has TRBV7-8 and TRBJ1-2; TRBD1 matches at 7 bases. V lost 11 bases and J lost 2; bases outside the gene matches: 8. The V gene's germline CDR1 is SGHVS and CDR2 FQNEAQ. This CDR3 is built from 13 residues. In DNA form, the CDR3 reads TGTGCCTGTAGACAGGGAGAGAACTATGGCTACACCTTC. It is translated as CACRQGENYGYTF.

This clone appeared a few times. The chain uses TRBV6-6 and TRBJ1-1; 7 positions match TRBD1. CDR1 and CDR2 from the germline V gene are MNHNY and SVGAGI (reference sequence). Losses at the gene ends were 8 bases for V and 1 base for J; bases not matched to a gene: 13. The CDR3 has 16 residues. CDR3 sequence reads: CASRPPRTGENTEAFF. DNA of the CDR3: TGTGCCAGCCGACCCCCCCGTACAGGGGAGAACACTGAAGCTTTCTTT.

The CDR3 spells CASSQALNTEAFF. The CDR3 DNA is TGTGCCAGCAGCCAAGCCTTGAACACTGAAGCTTTCTTT. This chain uses TRBV14 with TRBJ1-1; no definite D call. V was shortened by 1 base and J by 0 bases, with 3 bases between the two germline ends. The germline V gene has CDR1 SGHDN and CDR2 FVKESK. This CDR3 is built from 13 residues.

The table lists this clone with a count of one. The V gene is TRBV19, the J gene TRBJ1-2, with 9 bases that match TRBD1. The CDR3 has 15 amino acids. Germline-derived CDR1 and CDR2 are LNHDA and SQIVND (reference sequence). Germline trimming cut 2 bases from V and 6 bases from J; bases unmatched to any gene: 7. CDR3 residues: CASSIQHRGPHGYTF. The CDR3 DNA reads TGTGCCAGTAGTATACAACACAGGGGGCCCCATGGCTACACCTTC.

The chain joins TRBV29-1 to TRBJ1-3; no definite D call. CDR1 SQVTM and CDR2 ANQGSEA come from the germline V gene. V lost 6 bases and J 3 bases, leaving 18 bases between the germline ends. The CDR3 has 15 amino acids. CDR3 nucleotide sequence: TGCAGCGTGCGCTCGCAGGAGGGTGGTGGAAACACCATATATTTT. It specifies CSVRSQEGGGNTIYF.

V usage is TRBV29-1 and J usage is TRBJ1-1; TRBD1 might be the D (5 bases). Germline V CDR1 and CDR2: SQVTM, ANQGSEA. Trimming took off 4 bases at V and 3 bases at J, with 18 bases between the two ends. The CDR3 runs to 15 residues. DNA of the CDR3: TGCAGCGTTGTTCAGGGAGGATATTTGGACACTGAAGCTTTCTTT. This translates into CSVVQGGYLDTEAFF.

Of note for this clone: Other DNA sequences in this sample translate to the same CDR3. CDR3: CASSYTGTGELFF. CDR3 DNA: TGTGCCAGCAGTTACACAGGAACCGGGGAGCTGTTTTTT. The gene calls are TRBV6-5 and TRBJ2-2, with TRBD1 as a possible D gene (5 bases). CDR3 size: 13 residues. Germline lookup yields CDR1 MNHEY and CDR2 SVGAGI. Trimming took off 2 bases at V and 5 bases at J, with 6 bases between the two ends.

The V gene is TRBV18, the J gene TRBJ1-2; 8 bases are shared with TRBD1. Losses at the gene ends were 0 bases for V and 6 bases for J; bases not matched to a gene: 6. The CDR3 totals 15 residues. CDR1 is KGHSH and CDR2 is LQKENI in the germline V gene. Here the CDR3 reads CASSPPVQGADGYTF. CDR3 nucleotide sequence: TGTGCCAGCTCACCACCGGTCCAGGGGGCTGATGGCTACACCTTC.

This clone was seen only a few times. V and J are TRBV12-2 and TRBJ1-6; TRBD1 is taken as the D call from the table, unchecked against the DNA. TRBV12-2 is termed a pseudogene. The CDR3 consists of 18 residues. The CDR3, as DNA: TGTGCAAGTCGCTTAGATCGGGGACATCCTACCTTAATTCACCCCCTCCACTTT. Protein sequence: CASRLDRGHPTLIHPLHF.

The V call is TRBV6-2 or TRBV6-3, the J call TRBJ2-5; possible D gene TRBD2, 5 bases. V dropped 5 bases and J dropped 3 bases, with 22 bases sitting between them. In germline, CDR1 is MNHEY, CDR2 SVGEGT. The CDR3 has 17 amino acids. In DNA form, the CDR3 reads TGTGCCAGCAGTCCAGCGGCCGGGGTCCGGGTCAAAGAGACCCAGTACTTC. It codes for CASSPAAGVRVKETQYF.

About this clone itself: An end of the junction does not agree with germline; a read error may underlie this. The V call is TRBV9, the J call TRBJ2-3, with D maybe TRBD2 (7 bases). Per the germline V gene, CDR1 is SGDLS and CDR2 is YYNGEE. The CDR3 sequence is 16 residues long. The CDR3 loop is CPPSVGGGQGSDTQYF. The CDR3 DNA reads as TGCCCCCCCAGCGTAGGGGGGGGGCAGGGATCAGATACGCAGTATTTT.

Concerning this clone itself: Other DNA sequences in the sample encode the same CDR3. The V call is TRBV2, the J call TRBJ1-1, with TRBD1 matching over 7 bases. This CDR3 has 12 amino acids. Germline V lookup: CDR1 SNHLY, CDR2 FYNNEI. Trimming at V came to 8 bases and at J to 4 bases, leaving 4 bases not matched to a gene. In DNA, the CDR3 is TGTGCCAGCTACAGGGGTCGCACTGAAGCTTTCTTT. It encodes CASYRGRTEAFF.

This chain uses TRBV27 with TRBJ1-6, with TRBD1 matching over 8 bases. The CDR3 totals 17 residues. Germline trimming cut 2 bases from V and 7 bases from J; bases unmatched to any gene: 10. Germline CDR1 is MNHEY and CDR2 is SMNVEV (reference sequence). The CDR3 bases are TGTGCCAGCAGTTTAACTCCAGGGGGCGGGGTAAATTCACCCCTCCACTTT. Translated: CASSLTPGGGVNSPLHF.

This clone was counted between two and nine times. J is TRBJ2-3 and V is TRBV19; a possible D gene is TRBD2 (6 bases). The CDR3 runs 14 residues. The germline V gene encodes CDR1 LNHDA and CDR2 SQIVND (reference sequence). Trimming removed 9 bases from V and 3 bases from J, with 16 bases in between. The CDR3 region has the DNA TGTGCCAGCCAGGACTATTCAACGACAGATACGCAGTATTTT. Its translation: CASQDYSTTDTQYF.

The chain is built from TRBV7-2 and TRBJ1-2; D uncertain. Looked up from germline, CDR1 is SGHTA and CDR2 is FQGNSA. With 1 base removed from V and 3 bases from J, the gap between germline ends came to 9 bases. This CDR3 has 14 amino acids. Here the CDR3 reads CASSLGLGDYGYTF. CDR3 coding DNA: TGTGCCAGCAGCTTAGGCCTGGGAGACTATGGCTACACCTTC.

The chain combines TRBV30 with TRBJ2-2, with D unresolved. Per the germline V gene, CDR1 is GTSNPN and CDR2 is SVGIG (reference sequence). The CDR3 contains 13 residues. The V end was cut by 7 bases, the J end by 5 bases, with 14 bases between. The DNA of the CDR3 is TGTGCCTCGACCGATCGCAGGACCGGGGAGCTGTTTTTT. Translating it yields CASTDRRTGELFF.

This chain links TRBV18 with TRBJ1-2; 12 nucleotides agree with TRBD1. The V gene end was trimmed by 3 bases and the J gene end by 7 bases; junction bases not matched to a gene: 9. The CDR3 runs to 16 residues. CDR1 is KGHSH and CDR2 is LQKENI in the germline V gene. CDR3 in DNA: TGTGCCAGCTCACCTTACCCGGGACAGGGGGCTGGTGGCTACACCTTC. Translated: CASSPYPGQGAGGYTF.

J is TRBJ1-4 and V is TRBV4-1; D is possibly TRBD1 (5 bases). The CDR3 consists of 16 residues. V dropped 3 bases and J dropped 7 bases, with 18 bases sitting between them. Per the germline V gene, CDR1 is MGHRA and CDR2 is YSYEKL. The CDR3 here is CASSQTLGGVTEKLFF. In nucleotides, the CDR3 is TGCGCCAGCAGCCAGACCTTGGGGGGGGTGACTGAAAAACTGTTTTTT.

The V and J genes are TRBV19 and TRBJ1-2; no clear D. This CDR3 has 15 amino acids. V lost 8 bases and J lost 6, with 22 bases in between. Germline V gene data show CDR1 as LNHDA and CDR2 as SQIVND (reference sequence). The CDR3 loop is CASRYMMANTDGYTF. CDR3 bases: TGTGCCAGTCGATATATGATGGCCAATACAGATGGCTACACCTTC.

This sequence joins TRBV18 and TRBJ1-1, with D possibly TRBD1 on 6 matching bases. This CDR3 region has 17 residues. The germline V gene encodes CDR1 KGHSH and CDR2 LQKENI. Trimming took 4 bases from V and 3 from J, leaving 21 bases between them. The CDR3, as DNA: TGTGCCAGCTCACAGTCCCGGGGGGCCTTTGGTGACACTGAAGCTTTCTTT. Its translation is CASSQSRGAFGDTEAFF.

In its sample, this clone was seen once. The CDR3 nucleotides are TGCGCCAGCAACCGGGACAGGGGCACCGGGGAGCTGTTTTTT. Protein: CASNRDRGTGELFF. V usage is TRBV5-1 and J usage is TRBJ2-2; 10 positions agree with TRBD1. The CDR3 sequence is 14 residues long. V was pared by 6 bases and J by 4 bases, with 3 bases of the junction left unmatched. CDR1 and CDR2 from the germline V gene are SGHRS and YFSETQ.

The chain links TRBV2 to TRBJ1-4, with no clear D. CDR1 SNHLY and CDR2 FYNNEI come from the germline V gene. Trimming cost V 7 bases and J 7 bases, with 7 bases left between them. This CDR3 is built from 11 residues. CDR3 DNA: TGTGCCAGCATGCTAAGTGAAAAACTGTTTTTT. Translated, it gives CASMLSEKLFF.